A selection of T cell receptor beta chains follows, all from one sample in a study of shared clonotypes between healthy human individuals. The table came from immunoSEQ multiplex PCR; TCRdb's copy has only in-frame clones and leaves some out. This sample has roughly 1,800,000 clones, with about 94% found just once. The source material was naive CD8+ T cells sorted from blood. These receptors were collected from a man between 18 and 35 years old in good health. CDR3s include the opening cysteine and the closing phenylalanine or tryptophan. The D gene is left open where the match is weak. Clone sizes are given selectively: once, few, many, or a class where the clone is expanded.

clone_size	d_call	v_call	j_call	cdr3_nt	cdr3_aa
.	.	TRBV5-8	TRBJ2-3	TGTGCCAGCAGCTATTCCGAGGGAGATACGCAGTATTTT	CASSYSEGDTQYF
.	TRBD1	TRBV10-3	TRBJ2-7	TGTGCCATCAGTGAAAGACAGGGAAACTCCTACGAGCAGTACTTC	CAISERQGNSYEQYF
.	.	TRBV9	TRBJ1-1	TGTGCCAGCAGCAAGGGGGGTGGCACTGAAGCTTTCTTT	CASSKGGGTEAFF
.	TRBD2	TRBV2	TRBJ2-3	TGTGCCAGCAGTGATTGGGCTAGCGGGGGGACGGATACGCAGTATTTT	CASSDWASGGTDTQYF
.	TRBD1	TRBV2	TRBJ1-2	TGTGCCAGCAGTAACAGACAGGGGGATTATGGCTACACCTTC	CASSNRQGDYGYTF
.	.	TRBV11-2	TRBJ1-2	TGTGCCAGCAGCTTAGCCTGGGGGAACTATGGCTACACCTTC	CASSLAWGNYGYTF
.	.	TRBV29-1	TRBJ1-5	TGCAGCGTTGAAACAGATAATCAGCCCCAGCATTTT	CSVETDNQPQHF
.	.	TRBV29-1	TRBJ1-1	TGCAGCGTTGCGGAGACAGTAACCACTGAAGCTTTCTTT	CSVAETVTTEAFF
.	TRBD2	TRBV7-9	TRBJ2-6	TGTGCCAGCAGCTGGCCGGGACTAGGGACTGGGGCCAACGTCCTGACTTTC	CASSWPGLGTGANVLTF
.	.	TRBV4-3	TRBJ2-1	TGCGCCAGCAGCCAAGATCGAGGTAGCAGGGACAATGAGCAGTTCTTC	CASSQDRGSRDNEQFF
.	.	TRBV4-1	TRBJ2-7	TGCGCCAGCAGCCAAGAGAACAGGATCGGTCTTTACGAGCAGTACTTC	CASSQENRIGLYEQYF
.	TRBD2	TRBV19	TRBJ2-1	TGTGCCAGTAGGCAGGACTCTAGCGGGAGACCCAATGAGCAGTTCTTC	CASRQDSSGRPNEQFF
.	.	TRBV11-2	TRBJ1-6	TGTGCCAGCAGCTTAGAGTCGGCTTTTAATTCACCCCTCCACTTT	CASSLESAFNSPLHF
.	.	TRBV5-8	TRBJ2-1	TGTGCCAGCAGCTTTGAGGTAGGGGTCTACAATGAGCAGTTCTTC	CASSFEVGVYNEQFF
.	TRBD1	TRBV11-2	TRBJ2-7	TGTGCCAGCAGCCCCGGGACAGCGGCCTACGAGCAGTACTTC	CASSPGTAAYEQYF
.	.	TRBV5-1	TRBJ1-6	TGCGCCAGCAGGTTATGGGGGGTCGATTCACCCCTCCACTTT	CASRLWGVDSPLHF
few	TRBD2	TRBV2	TRBJ2-7	TGTGCCAGCAGGAGGAGCGGGAGCCAATACGAGCAGTACTTC	CASRRSGSQYEQYF
.	.	TRBV27	TRBJ1-1	TGTGCCAGCAGGGCGGGGGCGGACTACACTGAAGCTTTCTTT	CASRAGADYTEAFF
once	.	TRBV2	TRBJ1-1	TGTGCCAGCAGTGAACTCACTGGGAACACTGAAGCTTTCTTT	CASSELTGNTEAFF
.	TRBD1	TRBV27	TRBJ1-5	TGTGCCAGCAGTGCACGACAGGGGAGCAATCAGCCCCAGCATTTT	CASSARQGSNQPQHF
.	.	TRBV4-1	TRBJ2-1	TGCGCCAGCAGCGTTGCGGGCTACAATGAGCAGTTCTTC	CASSVAGYNEQFF
.	.	TRBV6-6	TRBJ1-5	TGTGCCAGCACCCCTAGAGGGGCGGATCAGCCCCAGCATTTT	CASTPRGADQPQHF
.	TRBD1	TRBV2	TRBJ1-6	TGTGCCAGCGGCCGGGACAGTAGTTCACCCCTCCACTTT	CASGRDSSSPLHF
.	TRBD1	TRBV6-1	TRBJ1-1	TGTGCCAGCAGGGAGGGGACAGGAGCTTTCTTT	CASREGTGAFF
.	.	TRBV5-1	TRBJ2-5	TGCGCCAGCAGCTCTGAACTAGCCTCCCAAGAGACCCAGTACTTC	CASSSELASQETQYF
once	.	TRBV30	TRBJ2-1	TGTGCCTGGAGTGTAGATAACAATGAGCAGTTCTTC	CAWSVDNNEQFF
.	.	TRBV5-6	TRBJ1-4	TGTGCCAGCAGCCAGGGGTGGGGCGGGAATGAAAAACTGTTTTTT	CASSQGWGGNEKLFF
once	TRBD2	TRBV2	TRBJ2-3	TGTGCCAGCAACCCACCGCGGGGGGAAAGCACAGATACGCAGTATTTT	CASNPPRGESTDTQYF
.	.	TRBV7-8	TRBJ2-7	TGTGCCAGCAGCCCGGGCGGGTCCTACGAGCAGTACTTC	CASSPGGSYEQYF
.	.	TRBV4-1	TRBJ2-7	TGCGCCAGCAGCCCTAACAGGGTTAACTACGAGCAGTACTTC	CASSPNRVNYEQYF
.	.	TRBV30	TRBJ1-4	TGTGCCTGGAGTGCCGGGGCTCTTAGTGAAAAACTGTTTTTT	CAWSAGALSEKLFF
.	.	TRBV2	TRBJ2-1	TGTGCCAGCAGTGATCCCAGATTACGGGCGGCGGATGAGCAGTTCTTC	CASSDPRLRAADEQFF
.	TRBD2	TRBV15	TRBJ2-1	TGTGCCACCAGCAGGGTGCGGGAGGGCCTCCGGAATGAGCAGTTCTTC	CATSRVREGLRNEQFF